The 28 T cell receptor beta chains presented below share a single source sample, sequenced in a study of blood T cell repertoires in COVID-19. TCRdb's table, derived via immunoSEQ multiplex PCR, lists solely in-frame clones and lacks some. The sample lists about 200,000 clones, approximately 78% occurring once. What was sequenced was peripheral blood. These receptor sequences come from a woman between 40 and 55 years old with acute or convalescent COVID-19.

The chain uses TRBV6-5 and TRBJ2-2; D is unclear. Germline V gene data show CDR1 as MNHEY and CDR2 as SVGAGI. Trimming took off 7 bases at V and 6 bases at J, with 12 bases between the two ends. This CDR3 spans 13 amino acids. CDR3 region: CASTASRSGELFF. CDR3 DNA sequence: TGTGCCAGCACGGCTAGTCGGTCCGGGGAGCTGTTTTTT.

The gene calls are TRBV10-3 and TRBJ1-2; D perhaps matches TRBD1 (5 bases). CDR3 length: 15 residues. The ends were cut back, 6 bases at V and 7 bases at J, with 21 bases in the middle. Germline V gene data show CDR1 as ENHRY and CDR2 as SYGVKD. CDR3 DNA sequence: TGTGCCATCAGCCTACAGGTGGAGTTTGTAGGTGGCTACACCTTC. The encoded protein is CAISLQVEFVGGYTF.

The chain recombines TRBV24-1 with TRBJ2-1, with TRBD1 matching 9 bases. The V segment lost 5 bases and the J segment 4 bases; nucleotides outside the gene matches: 5. CDR3 length equals 15 residues. Per the germline V gene, CDR1 is KGHDR and CDR2 is SFDVKD. The CDR3 sequence is CATSARQGGYNEQFF. The CDR3 coding sequence is TGTGCCACCAGTGCTAGACAGGGGGGATACAATGAGCAGTTCTTC.

V is TRBV18 and J is TRBJ2-3, with a weak D call TRBD1 (5 bases). CDR3 length equals 14 residues. Trimming took off 5 bases at V and 2 bases at J, with 11 bases between the two ends. The germline V gene has CDR1 KGHSH and CDR2 LQKENI. The CDR3: CASSKNRNTDTQYF. The CDR3 DNA follows: TGTGCCAGCTCAAAGAACAGGAACACAGATACGCAGTATTTT. Drawing the rest from reference TRBV18 and TRBJ2-3, the complete variable domain is NAGVMQNPRHLVRRRGQEARLRCSPMKGHSHVYWYRQLPEEGLKFMVYLQKENIIDESGMPKERFSAEFPKEGPSILRIQQVVRGDSAAYFCASSKNRNTDTQYFGPGTRLTVL.

The V and J genes are TRBV2 and TRBJ2-7; D might be TRBD2 (6 bases). Deletions cut 7 bases from V and 4 bases from J, with 11 bases between. The CDR3 has 12 amino acids. CDR1 is SNHLY and CDR2 is FYNNEI in the germline V gene. The CDR3 region is CASNGGDYEQYF. The CDR3 DNA follows: TGTGCCAGCAACGGAGGGGATTACGAGCAGTACTTC.

The chain joins TRBV14 to TRBJ2-7; TRBD1 matches at 7 bases. With 1 base clipped from V and 0 bases from J, the junction kept 6 bases outside the gene matches. Germline CDR1 and CDR2: SGHDN and FVKESK. The CDR3 is 16 amino acids. For the CDR3, the DNA is TGTGCCAGCAGCCAAGTCAGGGGGTACACCTCCTACGAGCAGTACTTC. Amino acid sequence: CASSQVRGYTSYEQYF.

The chain has TRBV6-5 and TRBJ1-5; D gene unclear. Germline V gene data show CDR1 as MNHEY and CDR2 as SVGAGI. Trimming shortened V by 8 bases and J by 0 bases, and 8 bases separated the two germline ends. The CDR3 contains 13 residues. The CDR3 reads CASLAYSNQPQHF. CDR3 DNA sequence: TGTGCCAGCCTCGCCTATAGCAATCAGCCCCAGCATTTT.

The chain is built from TRBV27 and TRBJ1-2; D is uncertain. V was pared by 6 bases and J by 1 base, with 21 bases between. The germline gives CDR1 MNHEY, CDR2 SMNVEV (reference sequence). This CDR3 region has 17 residues. CDR3 in amino acids: CASSPLRLGRDNYGYTF. CDR3 in DNA: TGTGCCAGCAGCCCACTCCGCTTAGGGCGGGATAACTATGGCTACACCTTC.

This clone has a handful of counts. The CDR3 sequence: CASSLSGGNYGYTF. As DNA, the CDR3 is TGCGCCAGCAGCTTATCAGGGGGCAACTATGGCTACACCTTC. The chain employs TRBV5-1 and TRBJ1-2; 8 nucleotides align to TRBD1. V dropped 2 bases and J dropped 2; count of bases not matched to a gene: 2. The CDR3 spans 14 residues. Per germline, CDR1 SGHRS and CDR2 YFSETQ.

This clone was found a few times. This chain links TRBV29-1 with TRBJ2-1; TRBD2 aligns across 7 bases. Germline V gives CDR1 SQVTM, CDR2 ANQGSEA. This CDR3 spans 15 amino acids. With V trimmed by 3 bases and J by 4 bases, 9 bases remained unmatched. The CDR3 nucleotides read TGCAGCGTTGAGGAGTTGGCTAGCGGATACAATGAGCAGTTCTTC. Translated, it gives CSVEELASGYNEQFF.

This clone was seen only once. The chain couples TRBV9 to TRBJ1-5; D is unclear. This CDR3 has 12 residues. Trimming removed 0 bases from V and 9 bases from J, with 7 bases in between. CDR1 SGDLS and CDR2 YYNGEE come from the germline V gene. The CDR3 DNA follows: TGTGCCAGCAGCGTAGACGAGGGGCCCCAGCATTTT. This gives the protein CASSVDEGPQHF.

V gene TRBV11-2 combines with J gene TRBJ2-7; no clear D. Germline V gives CDR1 SGHAT, CDR2 FQNNGV. V lost 0 bases, J lost 1 base, and 10 bases lay in between. This CDR3 comprises 15 residues. The CDR3 DNA reads as TGTGCCAGCAGCTTAGATCAATCGGTGTCCTACGAGCAGTACTTC. This sequence encodes CASSLDQSVSYEQYF. Together with reference TRBV11-2 and TRBJ2-7, the CDR3 gives the full variable domain: EAGVAQSPRYKIIEKRQSVAFWCNPISGHATLYWYQQILGQGPKLLIQFQNNGVVDDSQLPKDRFSAERLKGVDSTLKIQPAKLEDSAVYLCASSLDQSVSYEQYFGPGTRLTVT.

The CDR3 DNA reads TGTGCCACCAGCAGAGATCCAGCGGGAGGGTTTAGCTCCTACAATGAGCAGTTCTTC. Its translation is CATSRDPAGGFSSYNEQFF. This chain joins TRBV15 and TRBJ2-1, with TRBD2 matching over 10 bases. Germline CDR1 and CDR2: LNHNV and YYDKDF (reference sequence). The V gene end was trimmed by 0 bases and the J gene end by 0 bases; junction bases not matched to a gene: 8. The CDR3 covers 19 residues. The variable domain in full, completed from reference TRBV15 and TRBJ2-1, reads DAMVIQNPRYQVTQFGKPVTLSCSQTLNHNVMYWYQQKSSQAPKLLFHYYDKDFNNEADTPDNFQSRRPNTSFCFLDIRSPGLGDTAMYLCATSRDPAGGFSSYNEQFFGPGTRLTVL.

The chain is built from TRBV2 and TRBJ1-1; D gene uncertain. Trimming pared 2 bases from V and 0 bases from J, leaving 10 bases between. Germline-derived CDR1 and CDR2 are SNHLY and FYNNEI. This CDR3 is 15 amino acids long. This CDR3 is CASSERRTLNTEAFF. The CDR3 DNA sequence: TGTGCCAGCAGTGAAAGGAGGACTTTGAACACTGAAGCTTTCTTT. The whole variable domain, filled in from reference TRBV2 and TRBJ1-1, reads EPEVTQTPSHQVTQMGQEVILRCVPISNHLYFYWYRQILGQKVEFLVSFYNNEISEKSEIFDDQFSVERPDGSNFTLKIRSTKLEDSAMYFCASSERRTLNTEAFFGQGTRLTVV.

This sequence joins TRBV4-1 and TRBJ1-2; D perhaps matches TRBD1 (5 bases). The CDR3 totals 16 residues. V dropped 0 bases and J dropped 2 bases, with 13 bases sitting between them. Germline lookup yields CDR1 MGHRA and CDR2 YSYEKL. The CDR3 DNA reads TGCGCCAGCAGCCAAGAGACGACAGATTGGAACTATGGCTACACCTTC. Protein product: CASSQETTDWNYGYTF.

V and J are TRBV11-2 and TRBJ2-7; 7 bases match TRBD2. CDR1 is SGHAT and CDR2 is FQNNGV in the germline V gene. Trimming cost V 4 bases and J 3 bases; bases outside gene matches: 3. This CDR3 is 13 amino acids long. CDR3 residues: CASSSLADYEQYF. The DNA of the CDR3 is TGTGCCAGCAGCTCTCTAGCGGACTACGAGCAGTACTTC.

The rearrangement uses TRBV24-1 and TRBJ2-5; the match to TRBD1 covers 9 bases. V lost 3 bases, J lost 5 bases, and 6 bases stayed unmatched. Looked up from germline, CDR1 is KGHDR and CDR2 is SFDVKD. The CDR3 has 15 amino acids. In DNA, the CDR3 is TGTGCCACCAGTGATCCACGGACAGGGGCGGAGACCCAGTACTTC. Amino acids: CATSDPRTGAETQYF.

The chain joins TRBV6-5 to TRBJ2-3, with 10 bases matching TRBD2. Germline CDR1 reads MNHEY; CDR2 reads SVGAGI. CDR3 length: 14 residues. V was pared by 6 bases and J by 4 bases, with 4 bases of the junction left unmatched. CDR3 in DNA: TGTGCCAGCAGGAGCGGGAGGGCTCCAGATACGCAGTATTTT. This encodes CASRSGRAPDTQYF.

For the CDR3, the DNA is TGTGCCTGGATCGGCGGAGGATATGGCTACACCTTC. It translates to CAWIGGGYGYTF. This chain links TRBV30 with TRBJ1-2; D remains unclear. CDR1 and CDR2 (germline): GTSNPN, SVGIG (reference sequence). V shed 4 bases and J shed 5 bases, with 11 bases lying between them. This CDR3 region has 12 residues. The complete variable domain, with remaining parts taken from reference TRBV30 and TRBJ1-2, reads SQTIHQWPATLVQPVGSPLSLECTVEGTSNPNLYWYRQAAGRGLQLLFYSVGIGQISSEVPQNLSASRPQDRQFILSSKKLLLSDSGFYLCAWIGGGYGYTFGSGTRLTVV.

The table lists this clone with a count of one. The chain recombines TRBV9 with TRBJ2-2; 8 bases are shared with TRBD1. The V and J ends lost 4 bases and 5 bases, in that order; junction bases with no gene match: 7. From germline, CDR1 is SGDLS and CDR2 YYNGEE. The CDR3 runs 15 residues. The CDR3 protein is CASSRTTGDTGELFF. In nucleotides, the CDR3 is TGTGCCAGCAGCCGAACGACAGGGGATACCGGGGAGCTGTTTTTT.

This sequence joins TRBV6-5 and TRBJ2-7, with a weak D call TRBD1 (6 bases). The CDR3 extends over 12 amino acids. Germline lookup yields CDR1 MNHEY and CDR2 SVGAGI. V dropped 6 bases and J dropped 6 bases, with 12 bases sitting between them. CDR3 in amino acids: CASSFGTIEQYF. The CDR3 bases are TGTGCCAGCAGCTTCGGGACAATCGAGCAGTACTTC.

The CDR3 nucleotides are TGTGCCACCAGCAAGCGGGAGTTCTACAATGAGCAGTTCTTC. Translated: CATSKREFYNEQFF. V usage is TRBV24-1 and J usage is TRBJ2-1, with TRBD2 identical over 8 bases. The CDR3 sequence is 14 residues long. V lost 7 bases, J lost 3 bases, and 4 bases stayed unmatched. Looked up from germline, CDR1 is KGHDR and CDR2 is SFDVKD.

The CDR3 DNA reads TGTGCCAGCAGCCAAGATTTGCCCCAGGGGGCCGGGGAGCTGTTTTTT. Translation: CASSQDLPQGAGELFF. The V call is TRBV3-1 (or the pseudogene TRBV3-2), the J call TRBJ2-2; 7 nucleotides line up with TRBD1. This CDR3 comprises 16 residues. CDR1 and CDR2 (germline): LGHDT, YNNKEL (reference sequence). The J segment lost 6 bases and the V segment lost 0 bases, leaving 7 bases of the junction unmatched.

V gene TRBV5-1 combines with J gene TRBJ2-3; 7 bases map to TRBD2. CDR3 length: 15 amino acids. Germline V gene data show CDR1 as SGHRS and CDR2 as YFSETQ. V gave up 5 bases and J gave up 2 bases; unmatched junction bases: 8. The CDR3 protein is CASSILAADTDTQYF. DNA of the CDR3: TGCGCCAGCAGTATCCTAGCGGCAGACACAGATACGCAGTATTTT.

The V and J genes are TRBV6-5 and TRBJ2-7; possible D gene TRBD2, 7 bases. CDR3 size: 14 residues. CDR1 and CDR2 (germline): MNHEY, SVGAGI. V lost 6 bases and J lost 6, with 18 bases in between. The DNA of the CDR3 is TGTGCCAGCAGGCAGGCGGGGGCGCGTCCCGAGCAGTACTTC. It specifies CASRQAGARPEQYF.

J is TRBJ2-4 and V is TRBV29-1; D is possibly TRBD1 (6 bases). V was clipped by 7 bases and J by 5 bases, with 9 bases between them. The germline V gene has CDR1 SQVTM and CDR2 ANQGSEA. This CDR3 region has 11 residues. This chain's CDR3 is CSGTVENIQYF. The CDR3 bases are TGCAGCGGGACAGTTGAAAACATTCAGTACTTC.

V is TRBV11-2 and J is TRBJ1-2, with 11 positions matching TRBD1. Germline values: CDR1 SGHAT, CDR2 FQNNGV. Germline trimming cut 5 bases from V and 5 bases from J; bases unmatched to any gene: 7. CDR3 size: 15 residues. CDR3 sequence (DNA): TGTGCCAGCAGCGTAGGGACAGGGGGAGGGTATGGCTACACCTTC. This translates into CASSVGTGGGYGYTF.

CDR3 sequence reads: CASSQGQGALGNTIYF. The CDR3 region has the DNA TGCGCCAGCAGCCAAGGACAGGGGGCGCTAGGAAACACCATATATTTT. The chain uses TRBV4-3 and TRBJ1-3; the match to TRBD1 covers 10 bases. With 1 base clipped from V and 4 bases from J, the junction kept 4 bases outside the gene matches. The length of the CDR3 is 16 residues. Germline V gene sequence: CDR1 LGHNA, CDR2 YSLEER.